These T cell receptor beta chains were read from a single sample in a study of T cell responses to AZD1222 COVID-19 vaccine. Some clones are missing from TCRdb's copy, which holds only in-frame ones; the method was immunoSEQ multiplex PCR. Of around 140,000 clones in the sample, over 75% were seen once. This specimen was peripheral blood, taken on day 0 of AZD1222 vaccination. The receptors stem from an adult in good health. Each CDR3 is given with its conserved first and last residue. The D gene is left open where the match is weak. Not every row has a clone size; where given, it reads once, few, many or a size class.

d_call v_call clone_size cdr3_aa
TRBD2 TRBV7-2 once CASSSSGTSGRRETQYF
. TRBV27 . CASSKQAGSTGELFF
TRBD2 TRBV7-3 . CASSYGLAGGNEQFF
. TRBV7-9 . CASSPNLGVTEAFF
. TRBV20-1 . CSASAGEDGYTF
. TRBV4-2 . CASSPSDGTTNEKLFF
. TRBV14 . CASSLDEGYGYTF
. TRBV6-5 . CATSRGPGLYEQYF
TRBD2 TRBV19 . CASRPGLAGGPGYDEQYF
TRBD2 TRBV7-9 . CASSLGGGQETQYF
TRBD1 TRBV19 . CASSRQGAYGYTF
TRBD2 TRBV3-1/TRBV3-2 . CASSPTSGGYPDTQYF
TRBD2 TRBV4-1 few CASSQDGGEGLEQYF
. TRBV2 . CASITTHSYNEQFF
. TRBV3-1/TRBV3-2 . CASSQETGFATNEKLFF
TRBD1 TRBV27 . CASSPLTGVWADTQYF
. TRBV6-5 . CASSYQAITGNYGYTF
. TRBV2 . CASSATNSYNEQFF
. TRBV2 . CASSKQALNEKLFF
TRBD1 TRBV5-6 few CASSFFGTGQRNTIYF
. TRBV28 . CASSLLDRRVDQPQHF
. TRBV3-1/TRBV3-2 . CASSLTGSGTEAFF
. TRBV10-2 . CASRREPLSPEQFF
. TRBV9 . CASSVVGGAGEQYF
. TRBV6-1 . CASSDSGMSLRQLPQPQHF
TRBD2 TRBV4-2 . CASSHETSGSSYEQYF
TRBD2 TRBV6-5 . CASSSLAGRWYF
TRBD1 TRBV10-3 . CAISLFHLGQGPAEQYF
. TRBV12-1 . CASSSTGCQPQHF
TRBD1 TRBV2 . CAFGAGGYEKLFF
. TRBV25-1 . CASSLPGRGSSYNEQFF
. TRBV18 once CASSQQGGGELFF
. TRBV2 . CASSESTSEKLFF
. TRBV19 . CASSLGVEAFF
. TRBV19 . CASSMNQLGGELFF
. TRBV14 . CASSQVLQETQYF
TRBD2 TRBV2 . CASRGGFVVAGTLQETQYF
TRBD2 TRBV27 . CASSSLGLAVTDTQYF
. TRBV7-9 . CASTRGQGADTQYF
TRBD1 TRBV7-8 . CASADRVSQYGYTF